This T cell receptor (beta chain) was found in a study of blood T cell repertoires in COVID-19. Germline V gene sequence: CDR1 SEHNR, CDR2 FQNEAQ (reference sequence). V was pared by 7 bases and J by 5 bases, with 10 bases of the junction left unmatched. The CDR3 covers 15 residues. This clone was counted a single time. Repertoires were generated with immunoSEQ multiplex PCR, while TCRdb's copy carries only in-frame clones and drops some. The sample carries around 150,000 clones, approximately 88% recorded once. The chain carries TRBV7-9 and TRBJ2-1; 8 bases are shared with TRBD2. The clonotype comes from a man aged 65-85 years with acute or convalescent COVID-19. The sequenced sample consisted of peripheral blood. The CDR3 bases are TGTGCCAGCATCCACGGGGGGGCTGTCCACAATGAGCAGTTCTTC. This gives the protein CASIHGGAVHNEQFF.